This TCR beta chain originates from a study of cytotoxic CD8 clonotypes in ibrutinib-treated CLL. Study context: Among the patients, 10 to 11 presented as relapsed/refractory and fewer than 16 as treatment-naive; some 17 showed unmutated IGHV. General study results and limits: T-cell clonality at baseline went above that of age-matched healthy donors and rose and fell with circulating CD8+ T-cell counts. Sustained-remission and progressing patients were not sampled at matched times.

Comments on this clone: Its antigen is still unknown.

Here immunoSEQ multiplex PCR was the method, and the copy in TCRdb shows in-frame clones only, minus some. The sample shows 250,000 to 350,000 clones, roughly 76% of them seen only once. The CDR3 runs to 15 residues. Germline lookup yields CDR1 LNHDA and CDR2 SQIVND (reference sequence). V shed 8 bases and J shed 1 base, with 18 bases lying between them. The input for sequencing was PBMCs, taken at disease progression, from a patient treated with ibrutinib. The chain links TRBV19 to TRBJ2-7; tentatively, D is TRBD2 (6 bases). This TCR was recovered from a human donor with chronic lymphocytic leukemia. This chain's CDR3 is CASGREAGTSYEQYF. DNA for the CDR3: TGTGCCAGTGGCAGGGAAGCTGGGACTTCCTACGAGCAGTACTTC. Combining the CDR3 with reference TRBV19 and TRBJ2-7 gives the whole variable domain DGGITQSPKYLFRKEGQNVTLSCEQNLNHDAMYWYRQDPGQGLRLIYYSQIVNDFQKGDIAEGYSVSREKKESFPLTVTSAQKNPTAFYLCASGREAGTSYEQYFGPGTRLTVT.